This TCR beta chain was captured in a study of read filtering for tumor transcriptome and immune sequencing. Overall study context: Per sample, TCR-region reads ranged about 4 to 11 million by IR-seq, 85 to 1273 by RNA-seq.

From about 400 ng of RNA, a library with molecular barcoded alpha/delta and beta/gamma adaptors was made. TCRdb itself ran the reads through MiXCR, one entry per CDR3 protein. The table records 20,000 to 30,000 distinct CDR3 sequences, 20% to 25% of them present only once. About this clonotype itself: Lacking the conserved final phenylalanine or tryptophan, this CDR3 likely reflects a read error.

This clonotype was sampled from a donor aged 40 or older with multiple myeloma. Source material: a population of CD138-negative cells sorted from bone marrow.

This CDR3 is CASCPQSIGAEAFS. The CDR3 DNA follows: TGTGCCAGCTGTCCCCAATCTATTGGGGCTGAGGCTTTCTCT. The chain has TRBV12-3 or TRBV12-4 and TRBJ1-1, with a possible D match to TRBD1 (5 bases). The CDR3 extends over 14 amino acids.